This T cell receptor (beta chain) was identified during a study of blood T cell repertoires in COVID-19. Repertoires were generated with immunoSEQ multiplex PCR, while TCRdb's copy carries only in-frame clones and drops some. Found here are about 57,000 clones, 79% of them singletons; the top ten hold about 3.5%. The CDR3 has 16 residues. Germline V gene lookup returns CDR1 LNHNV and CDR2 YYDKDF (reference sequence). V was pared by 1 base and J by 8 bases, with 8 bases of the junction left unmatched. What was sequenced was peripheral blood. The genes are TRBV15 and TRBJ2-1; TRBD1 matches at 10 bases. The clonotype was recovered from a man aged 60-69 years with acute or convalescent COVID-19. The CDR3 DNA reads as TGTGCCACCAGCAGAGGTGACAGGGGGCTTTGGTATGAGCAGTTCTTC. Its protein product is CATSRGDRGLWYEQFF. The whole variable domain, filled in from reference TRBV15 and TRBJ2-1, reads DAMVIQNPRYQVTQFGKPVTLSCSQTLNHNVMYWYQQKSSQAPKLLFHYYDKDFNNEADTPDNFQSRRPNTSFCFLDIRSPGLGDTAMYLCATSRGDRGLWYEQFFGPGTRLTVL.